This TCR beta chain came from a study of blood T cell repertoires in COVID-19. Study at large: Sources were T cells, B-cell-depleted T cells, or PBMCs; the material itself was cDNA or gDNA.

Only in-frame clones appear in the TCRdb table, and some are missing; sequencing was by immunoSEQ multiplex PCR. Among around 200,000 clones listed, under 85% were seen once. This CDR3 has 15 residues. Germline CDR1 SGHDT, CDR2 YYEEEE. Trimming left V 4 bases short and J 7 bases short, with 17 bases between. This clone has more than one count but fewer than ten. This sequence was found in a woman aged 80 or over with acute or convalescent COVID-19. Input material: peripheral blood. This chain connects TRBV5-6 to TRBJ2-2; no reliable D call. Written as DNA, the CDR3 is TGTGCCAGCAGCCCGTTTCTAGTTCGGAACGGGGAGCTGTTTTTT. Translated, it gives CASSPFLVRNGELFF. Using reference TRBV5-6 and TRBJ2-2 for the parts outside the CDR3, the full variable domain is DAGVTQSPTHLIKTRGQQVTLRCSPKSGHDTVSWYQQALGQGPQFIFQYYEEEERQRGNFPDRFSGHQFPNYSSELNVNALLLGDSALYLCASSPFLVRNGELFFGEGSRLTVL.